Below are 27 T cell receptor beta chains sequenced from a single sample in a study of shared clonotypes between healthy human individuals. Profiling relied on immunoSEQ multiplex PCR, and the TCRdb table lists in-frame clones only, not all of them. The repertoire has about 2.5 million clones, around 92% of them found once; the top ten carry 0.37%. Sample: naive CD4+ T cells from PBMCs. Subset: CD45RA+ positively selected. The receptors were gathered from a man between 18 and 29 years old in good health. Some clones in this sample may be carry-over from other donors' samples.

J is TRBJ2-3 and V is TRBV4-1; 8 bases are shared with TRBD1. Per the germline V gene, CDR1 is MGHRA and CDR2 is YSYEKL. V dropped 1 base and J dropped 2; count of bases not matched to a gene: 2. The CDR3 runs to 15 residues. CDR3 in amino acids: CASSQAGGHTDTQYF. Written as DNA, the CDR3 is TGCGCCAGCAGCCAAGCAGGGGGCCACACAGATACGCAGTATTTT.

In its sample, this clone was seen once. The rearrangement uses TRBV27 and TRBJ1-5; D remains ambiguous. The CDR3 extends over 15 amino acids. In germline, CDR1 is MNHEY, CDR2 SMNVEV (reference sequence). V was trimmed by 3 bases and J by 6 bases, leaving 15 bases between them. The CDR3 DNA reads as TGTGCCAGCAGTTTTGGTGGCTACGGTGGTCAGCCCCAGCATTTT. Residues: CASSFGGYGGQPQHF.

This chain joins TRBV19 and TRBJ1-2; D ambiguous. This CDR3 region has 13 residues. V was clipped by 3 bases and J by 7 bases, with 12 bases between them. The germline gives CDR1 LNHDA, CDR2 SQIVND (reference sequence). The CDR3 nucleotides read TGTGCCAGTAGTATCGGGTCCCTGCTTGGCTACACCTTC. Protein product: CASSIGSLLGYTF.

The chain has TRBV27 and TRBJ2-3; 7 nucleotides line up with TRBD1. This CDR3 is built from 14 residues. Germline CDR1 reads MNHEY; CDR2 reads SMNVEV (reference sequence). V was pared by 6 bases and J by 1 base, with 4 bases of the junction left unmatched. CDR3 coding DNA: TGTGCCAGCAGATGGACAGGACGCACAGATACGCAGTATTTT. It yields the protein CASRWTGRTDTQYF.

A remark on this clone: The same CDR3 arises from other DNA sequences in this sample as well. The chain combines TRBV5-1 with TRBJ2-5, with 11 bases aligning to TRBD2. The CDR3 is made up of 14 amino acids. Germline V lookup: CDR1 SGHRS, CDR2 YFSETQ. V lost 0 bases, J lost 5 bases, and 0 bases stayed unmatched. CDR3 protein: CASSLASGRETQYF. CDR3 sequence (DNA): TGCGCCAGCAGCTTGGCTAGCGGGAGGGAGACCCAGTACTTC.

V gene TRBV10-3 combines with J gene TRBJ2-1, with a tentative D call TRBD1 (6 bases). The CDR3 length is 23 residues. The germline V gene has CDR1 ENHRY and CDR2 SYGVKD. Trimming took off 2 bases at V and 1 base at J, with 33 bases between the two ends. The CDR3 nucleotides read TGTGCCATCAGTGAGCCAGAGCCCGTTACAGGGTTAGCTGAAAATAGTTCCTACAATGAGCAGTTCTTC. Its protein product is CAISEPEPVTGLAENSSYNEQFF.

The CDR3, as DNA: TGTGCCAGCAGCTATAGCGGGGACCAAGAGACCCAGTACTTC. Protein: CASSYSGDQETQYF. The gene calls are TRBV9 and TRBJ2-5, with 8 bases that match TRBD2. Per germline, CDR1 SGDLS and CDR2 YYNGEE. The CDR3 is 14 amino acids. V was pared by 4 bases and J by 0 bases, with 2 bases of the junction left unmatched.

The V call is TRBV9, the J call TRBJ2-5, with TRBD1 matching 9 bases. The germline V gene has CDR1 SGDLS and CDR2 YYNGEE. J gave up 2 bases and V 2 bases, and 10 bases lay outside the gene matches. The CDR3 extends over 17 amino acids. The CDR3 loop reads CASSVSGTGYLQETQYF. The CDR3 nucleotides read TGTGCCAGCAGCGTTTCCGGGACAGGGTACTTACAAGAGACCCAGTACTTC.

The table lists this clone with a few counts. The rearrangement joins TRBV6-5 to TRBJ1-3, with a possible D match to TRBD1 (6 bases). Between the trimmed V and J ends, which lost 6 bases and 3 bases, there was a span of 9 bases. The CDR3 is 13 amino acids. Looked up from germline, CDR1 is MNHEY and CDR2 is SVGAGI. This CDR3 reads CASRADSGNTIYF. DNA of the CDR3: TGTGCCAGCAGAGCGGACAGTGGAAACACCATATATTTT.

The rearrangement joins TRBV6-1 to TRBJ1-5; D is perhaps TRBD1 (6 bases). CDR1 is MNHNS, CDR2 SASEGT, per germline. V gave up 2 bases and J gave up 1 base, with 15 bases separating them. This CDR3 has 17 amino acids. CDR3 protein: CASSETGWDWSNQPQHF. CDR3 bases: TGTGCCAGCAGTGAAACAGGGTGGGATTGGAGCAATCAGCCCCAGCATTTT.

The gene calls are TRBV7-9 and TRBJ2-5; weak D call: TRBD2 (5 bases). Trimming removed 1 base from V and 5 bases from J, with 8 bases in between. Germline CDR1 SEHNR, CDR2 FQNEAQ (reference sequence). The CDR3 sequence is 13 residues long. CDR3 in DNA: TGTGCCAGCAGCTTAGATCCGGGGGAGACCCAGTACTTC. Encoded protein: CASSLDPGETQYF.

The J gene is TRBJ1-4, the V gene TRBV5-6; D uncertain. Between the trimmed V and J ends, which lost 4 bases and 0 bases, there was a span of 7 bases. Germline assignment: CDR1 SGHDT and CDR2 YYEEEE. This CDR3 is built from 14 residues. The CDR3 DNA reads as TGTGCCAGCAGCCCGATTGCAACTAATGAAAAACTGTTTTTT. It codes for CASSPIATNEKLFF.

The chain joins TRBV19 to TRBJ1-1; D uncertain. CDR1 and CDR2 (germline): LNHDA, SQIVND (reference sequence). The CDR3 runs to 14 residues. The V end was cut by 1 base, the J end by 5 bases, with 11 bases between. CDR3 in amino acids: CASSIGEGRTEAFF. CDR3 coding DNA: TGTGCCAGTAGTATAGGCGAGGGCAGGACTGAAGCTTTCTTT. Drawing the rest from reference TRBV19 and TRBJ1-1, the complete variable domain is DGGITQSPKYLFRKEGQNVTLSCEQNLNHDAMYWYRQDPGQGLRLIYYSQIVNDFQKGDIAEGYSVSREKKESFPLTVTSAQKNPTAFYLCASSIGEGRTEAFFGQGTRLTVV.

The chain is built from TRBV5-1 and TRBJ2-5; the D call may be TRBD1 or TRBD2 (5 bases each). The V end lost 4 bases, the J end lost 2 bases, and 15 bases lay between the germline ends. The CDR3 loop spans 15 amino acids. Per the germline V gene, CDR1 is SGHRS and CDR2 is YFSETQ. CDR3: CASSGTQPTQETQYF. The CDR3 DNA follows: TGCGCCAGCAGCGGGACCCAGCCCACTCAAGAGACCCAGTACTTC. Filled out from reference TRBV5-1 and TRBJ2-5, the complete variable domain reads KAGVTQTPRYLIKTRGQQVTLSCSPISGHRSVSWYQQTPGQGLQFLFEYFSETQRNKGNFPGRFSGRQFSNSRSEMNVSTLELGDSALYLCASSGTQPTQETQYFGPGTRLLVL.

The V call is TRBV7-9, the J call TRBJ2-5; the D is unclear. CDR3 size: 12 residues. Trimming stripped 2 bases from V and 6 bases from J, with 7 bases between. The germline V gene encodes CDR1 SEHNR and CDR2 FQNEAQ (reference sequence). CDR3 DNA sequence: TGTGCCAGCAGCTTATTTCCAAAGACCCAGTACTTC. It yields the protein CASSLFPKTQYF.

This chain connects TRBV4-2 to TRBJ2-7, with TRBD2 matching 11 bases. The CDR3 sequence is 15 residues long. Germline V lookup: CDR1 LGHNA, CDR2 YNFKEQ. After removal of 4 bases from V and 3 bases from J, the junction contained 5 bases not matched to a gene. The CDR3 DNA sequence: TGTGCCAGCAGCCGCCTCGGGACTAGCGGCTACGAGCAGTACTTC. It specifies CASSRLGTSGYEQYF.

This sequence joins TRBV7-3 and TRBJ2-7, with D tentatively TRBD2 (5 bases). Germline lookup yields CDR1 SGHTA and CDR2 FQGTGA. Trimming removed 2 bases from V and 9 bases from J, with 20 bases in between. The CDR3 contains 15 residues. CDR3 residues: CASSLQAAPNGGQYF. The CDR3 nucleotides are TGTGCCAGCAGCTTACAGGCCGCCCCGAATGGAGGGCAGTACTTC.

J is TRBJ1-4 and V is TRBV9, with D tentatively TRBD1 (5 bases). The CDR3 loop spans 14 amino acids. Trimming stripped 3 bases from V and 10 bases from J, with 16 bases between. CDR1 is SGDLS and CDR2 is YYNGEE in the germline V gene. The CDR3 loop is CASSEGPPARKLFF. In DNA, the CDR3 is TGTGCCAGCAGCGAGGGGCCCCCGGCGAGAAAACTGTTTTTT.

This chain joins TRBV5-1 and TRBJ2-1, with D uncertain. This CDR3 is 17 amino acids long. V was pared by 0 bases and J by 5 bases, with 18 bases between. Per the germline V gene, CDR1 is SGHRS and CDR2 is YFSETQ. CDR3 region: CASSLDFPVGYNNEQFF. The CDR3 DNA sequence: TGCGCCAGCAGCTTGGATTTCCCAGTTGGGTACAACAATGAGCAGTTCTTC.

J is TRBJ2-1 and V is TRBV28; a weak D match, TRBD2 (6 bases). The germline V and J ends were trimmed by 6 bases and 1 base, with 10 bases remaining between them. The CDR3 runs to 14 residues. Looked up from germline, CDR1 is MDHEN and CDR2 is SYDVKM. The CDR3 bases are TGTGCCAGCAGACCGGGACTTTCCTACAATGAGCAGTTCTTC. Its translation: CASRPGLSYNEQFF. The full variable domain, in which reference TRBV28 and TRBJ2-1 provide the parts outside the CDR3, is DVKVTQSSRYLVKRTGEKVFLECVQDMDHENMFWYRQDPGLGLRLIYFSYDVKMKEKGDIPEGYSVSREKKERFSLILESASTNQTSMYLCASRPGLSYNEQFFGPGTRLTVL.

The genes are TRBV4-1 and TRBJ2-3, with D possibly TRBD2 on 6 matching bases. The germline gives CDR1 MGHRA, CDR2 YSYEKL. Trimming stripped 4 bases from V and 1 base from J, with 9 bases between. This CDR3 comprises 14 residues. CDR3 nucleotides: TGCGCCAGCAGCCCGCCTAGCGGCACAGATACGCAGTATTTT. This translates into CASSPPSGTDTQYF.

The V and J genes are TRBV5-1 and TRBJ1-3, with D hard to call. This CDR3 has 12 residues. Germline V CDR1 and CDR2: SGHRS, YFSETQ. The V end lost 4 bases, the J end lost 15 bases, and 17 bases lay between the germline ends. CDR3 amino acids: CASSPRGGSEYF. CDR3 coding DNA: TGCGCCAGCAGCCCACGGGGAGGCAGTGAATATTTT.

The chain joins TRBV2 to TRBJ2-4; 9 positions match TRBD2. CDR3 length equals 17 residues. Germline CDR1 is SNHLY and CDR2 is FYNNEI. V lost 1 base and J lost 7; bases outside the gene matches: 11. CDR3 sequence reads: CASSEDRLAGRGNIQYF. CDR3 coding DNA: TGTGCCAGCAGTGAAGACAGGCTAGCGGGGAGGGGGAACATTCAGTACTTC.

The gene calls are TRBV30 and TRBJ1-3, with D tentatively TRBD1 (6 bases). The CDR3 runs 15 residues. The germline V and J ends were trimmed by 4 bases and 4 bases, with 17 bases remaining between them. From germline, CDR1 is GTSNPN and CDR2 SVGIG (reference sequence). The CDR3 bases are TGTGCCTGGAACCCCACGGACAGAGCGGGAAACACCATATATTTT. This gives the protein CAWNPTDRAGNTIYF. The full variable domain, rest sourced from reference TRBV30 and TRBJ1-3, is SQTIHQWPATLVQPVGSPLSLECTVEGTSNPNLYWYRQAAGRGLQLLFYSVGIGQISSEVPQNLSASRPQDRQFILSSKKLLLSDSGFYLCAWNPTDRAGNTIYFGEGSWLTVV.

The CDR3 protein is CASSQDGGSSEAFF. As DNA, the CDR3 is TGCGCCAGCAGCCAAGATGGAGGTAGCTCTGAAGCTTTCTTT. The genes are TRBV4-1 and TRBJ1-1; D remains unclear. V was pared by 0 bases and J by 6 bases, with 11 bases between. There are 14 residues in the CDR3. CDR1 and CDR2 (germline): MGHRA, YSYEKL.

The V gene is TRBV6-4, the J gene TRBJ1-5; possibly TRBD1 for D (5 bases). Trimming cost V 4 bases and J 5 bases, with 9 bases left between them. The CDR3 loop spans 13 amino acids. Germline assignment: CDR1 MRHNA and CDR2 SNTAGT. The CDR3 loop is CASSVTGDQPQHF. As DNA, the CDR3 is TGTGCCAGCAGTGTAACGGGGGATCAGCCCCAGCATTTT.

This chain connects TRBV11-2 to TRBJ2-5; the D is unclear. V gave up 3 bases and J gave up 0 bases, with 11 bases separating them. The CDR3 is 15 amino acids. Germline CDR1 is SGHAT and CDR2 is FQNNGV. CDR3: CASSFNVEYQETQYF. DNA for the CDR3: TGTGCCAGCAGCTTTAATGTGGAGTACCAAGAGACCCAGTACTTC.